What follows are 2 T cell receptor beta chains derived from one specimen sequenced in a study of siplizumab effects on memory and regulatory T cells. Here immunoSEQ multiplex PCR was the method, and the copy in TCRdb shows in-frame clones only, minus some. The repertoire consists of about 97,000 clones, with about 93% occurring once and the leading ten covering 0.85% to 1.3%. The specimen sequenced was CD4+ T cells sorted from blood. Source of these receptors: a human donor in good health.

The chain employs TRBV19 and TRBJ2-5; no clear D gene. Trimming took off 6 bases at V and 4 bases at J, with 9 bases between the two ends. Per the germline V gene, CDR1 is LNHDA and CDR2 is SQIVND (reference sequence). The CDR3 has 12 amino acids. CDR3 DNA: TGTGCCAGTAGCAAGGGATCAGAGACCCAGTACTTC. It encodes CASSKGSETQYF.

Here the CDR3 DNA reads TGTGCCAGCCTTATGAACCAGGGGGTAAATGAGCAGTTCTTC. It yields the protein CASLMNQGVNEQFF. V usage is TRBV2 and J usage is TRBJ2-1; 7 positions match TRBD1. V dropped 8 bases and J dropped 7; count of bases not matched to a gene: 11. The CDR3 loop spans 14 amino acids. Per germline, CDR1 SNHLY and CDR2 FYNNEI.